Detailed here is one TCR beta chain. This entry is derived from a study of blood T cell repertoires in COVID-19. There are 15 residues in the CDR3. V lost 6 bases, J lost 6 bases, and 8 bases stayed unmatched. The germline CDR1 and CDR2 sequences are ENHRY and SYGVKD. Some clones are missing from TCRdb's copy, which holds only in-frame ones; the method was immunoSEQ multiplex PCR. The sample lists under 200,000 clones, 70% to 80% seen once, with under 7% in the top ten. The sample was peripheral blood. The rearrangement joins TRBV10-3 to TRBJ2-7; 13 bases match TRBD2. This TCR was recovered from a middle-aged woman with COVID-19, enrolled during active disease. CDR3 bases: TGTGCCATCAGAGGGACTAGCGGGATAGGCGGCGAGCAGTACTTC. Its translation: CAIRGTSGIGGEQYF.